This TCR beta chain was identified during a study of T cell responses to AZD1222 COVID-19 vaccine. The germline CDR1 and CDR2 sequences are MRHNA and SNTAGT. The V gene lost 2 bases and the J gene lost 8 bases, with 11 bases spanning the gap. This CDR3 is built from 13 residues. Note on this clone: What it binds is not known.

Using immunoSEQ multiplex PCR, the repertoire was profiled, and TCRdb retains in-frame clones only, with some absent. The repertoire consists of more than 150,000 clones, with 85% to 95% occurring once and the leading ten covering around 1.9%. The study, taken as a whole, reports: Repertoires were collected only later (after the peak T cell response had occurred). Females outnumbered males among donors, who were mostly white British; clonal diversity was possibly underestimated.

This chain joins TRBV6-4 and TRBJ2-3, with TRBD1 as a possible D gene (5 bases). The sample consisted of peripheral blood, taken 28 days after the second AZD1222 dose. The origin of this receptor is an adult who received the AZD1222 COVID-19 vaccine. DNA for the CDR3: TGTGCCAGCAGTGACAGGGCGCAGGGTACGCAGTATTTT. It translates to CASSDRAQGTQYF.